This entry lists 32 T cell receptor beta chains sequenced from one sample in a study of cytomegalovirus exposure and HLA in healthy donors. Primers: 60 Vbeta forward and 13 Jbeta reverse. Repertoires were generated with immunoSEQ multiplex PCR, while TCRdb's copy carries only in-frame clones and drops some. Of more than 30,000 clones in the sample, over 60% are singletons; the top ten hold around 9.1%. Sequencing was performed on PBMCs. The receptor source for this set is a man aged 40-49 years in good health and CMV-seropositive.

The chain recombines TRBV5-8 with TRBJ2-1; D is possibly TRBD1 (5 bases). Germline V gene lookup returns CDR1 SGHTS and CDR2 YDEGEE. Trimming stripped 4 bases from V and 8 bases from J, with 16 bases between. The CDR3 is 14 residues long. The CDR3 DNA follows: TGTGCCAGCAGCCCCGGACAATTTGAGGATGAGCAGTTCTTC. Translating it yields CASSPGQFEDEQFF.

J is TRBJ1-1 and V is TRBV10-3; no firm D call. CDR1 is ENHRY, CDR2 SYGVKD, per germline. The CDR3 consists of 13 residues. V was cut by 3 bases and J by 1 base, with 6 bases left in between. The CDR3 coding sequence is TGTGCCATCAGTGATCGGGAGAACACTGAAGCTTTCTTT. Translating gives CAISDRENTEAFF.

This chain links TRBV19 with TRBJ2-3; D possibly corresponds to TRBD2 (6 bases). This CDR3 is built from 12 residues. Germline V lookup: CDR1 LNHDA, CDR2 SQIVND (reference sequence). The V end lost 6 bases, the J end lost 4 bases, and 8 bases lay between the germline ends. CDR3 in DNA: TGTGCCAGTAGGGGGAGGTCAGATACGCAGTATTTT. It translates to CASRGRSDTQYF.

The rearrangement joins TRBV7-9 to TRBJ1-6, with D possibly matching TRBD1 (6 bases). Deletions cut 5 bases from V and 10 bases from J, with 12 bases between. Germline CDR1 SEHNR, CDR2 FQNEAQ (reference sequence). This CDR3 spans 13 amino acids. The DNA for the CDR3 is TGTGCCAGCAGCCTGTACAGGGACTCACCCCTCCACTTT. Its translation: CASSLYRDSPLHF.

The chain uses TRBV10-3 and TRBJ1-5, with D tentatively TRBD1 (5 bases). This CDR3 has 13 residues. V lost 7 bases and J lost 0, with 7 bases in between. Germline V CDR1 and CDR2: ENHRY, SYGVKD. The CDR3 loop is CAITGGSNQPQHF. The CDR3 DNA reads TGTGCCATCACCGGGGGTAGCAATCAGCCCCAGCATTTT.

The chain joins TRBV9 to TRBJ2-1, with 9 bases identical to TRBD2. The CDR3 spans 16 residues. The V gene end was trimmed by 4 bases and the J gene end by 2 bases; junction bases not matched to a gene: 7. CDR1 SGDLS and CDR2 YYNGEE come from the germline V gene. As DNA, the CDR3 is TGTGCCAGCAGCCCCCCCCGCGGGGGGGCCTACAATGAGCAGTTCTTC. This codes for CASSPPRGGAYNEQFF. Variable domain in full (rest from reference TRBV9 and TRBJ2-1): DSGVTQTPKHLITATGQRVTLRCSPRSGDLSVYWYQQSLDQGLQFLIQYYNGEERAKGNILERFSAQQFPDLHSELNLSSLELGDSALYFCASSPPRGGAYNEQFFGPGTRLTVL.

The rearrangement uses TRBV2 and TRBJ2-5, with TRBD2 identical over 10 bases. The V gene's germline CDR1 is SNHLY and CDR2 FYNNEI. The CDR3 spans 15 residues. The ends lost 6 bases at V and 4 bases at J; junction bases unmatched: 8. The CDR3 loop is CASRMSGGAGETQYF. As DNA, the CDR3 is TGTGCCAGCAGAATGAGCGGGGGGGCCGGAGAGACCCAGTACTTC. Full variable domain (missing parts from reference TRBV2 and TRBJ2-5): EPEVTQTPSHQVTQMGQEVILRCVPISNHLYFYWYRQILGQKVEFLVSFYNNEISEKSEIFDDQFSVERPDGSNFTLKIRSTKLEDSAMYFCASRMSGGAGETQYFGPGTRLLVL.

This clone appeared once. The rearrangement uses TRBV7-8 and TRBJ1-1, with D perhaps TRBD1 (5 bases). The V and J ends lost 4 bases and 3 bases respectively, with 9 bases between them. The CDR3 runs to 13 residues. Germline V gene lookup returns CDR1 SGHVS and CDR2 FQNEAQ. In nucleotides, the CDR3 is TGTGCCAGCAGCTCTCAGGGTTACACTGAAGCTTTCTTT. This encodes CASSSQGYTEAFF.

The V call is TRBV11-3, the J call TRBJ1-1, with 7 bases matching TRBD1. CDR3 size: 13 residues. Per the germline V gene, CDR1 is SGHNT and CDR2 is YENEEA. Trimming removed 4 bases from V and 7 bases from J; junction bases left unmatched: 6. CDR3 loop: CASSSPRDSEAFF. In nucleotides, the CDR3 is TGTGCCAGCAGCTCACCGCGGGACAGTGAAGCTTTCTTT. Full variable domain (missing parts from reference TRBV11-3 and TRBJ1-1): EAGVVQSPRYKIIEKKQPVAFWCNPISGHNTLYWYLQNLGQGPELLIRYENEEAVDDSQLPKDRFSAERLKGVDSTLKIQPAELGDSAVYLCASSSPRDSEAFFGQGTRLTVV.

This clone was counted a few times. The chain combines TRBV7-8 with TRBJ1-5; 9 bases match TRBD1. Germline V gene data show CDR1 as SGHVS and CDR2 as FQNEAQ. The CDR3 has 17 residues. Trimming cost V 5 bases and J 7 bases; bases outside gene matches: 15. The CDR3 bases are TGTGCCAGCAGCCCGAGGGGGACAGGGATTCGGGGACAGCCCCAGCATTTT. Its translation is CASSPRGTGIRGQPQHF.

In this sample, this clone turned up a few times. This chain uses TRBV6-1 with TRBJ2-3; 9 nucleotides align to TRBD1. CDR1 is MNHNS, CDR2 SASEGT, per germline. The length of the CDR3 is 14 residues. Trimming at V came to 4 bases and at J to 6 bases, leaving 5 bases not matched to a gene. Here the CDR3 DNA reads TGTGCCAGCAGTGGACAGGGGGAGCCGGATACGCAGTATTTT. It encodes CASSGQGEPDTQYF.

The chain uses TRBV2 and TRBJ2-7; D perhaps matches TRBD2 (5 bases). Germline assignment: CDR1 SNHLY and CDR2 FYNNEI. Between the trimmed V and J ends, which lost 7 bases and 12 bases, there was a span of 16 bases. This CDR3 is built from 11 residues. The CDR3 DNA sequence: TGTGCCAGCACCGAAGGAGGCTTTGGGTACTTC. Translation gives CASTEGGFGYF.

This clone has a handful of counts. The gene calls are TRBV5-1 and TRBJ1-2, with 11 bases fitting TRBD1. V lost 7 bases to trimming and J lost 6 bases; unmatched junction nucleotides: 5. The CDR3 sequence is 13 residues long. CDR1 and CDR2 (germline): SGHRS, YFSETQ. The CDR3 nucleotides are TGCGCCAGCTCCGGGACAGGGGGGAATGGCTACACCTTC. Translated, it gives CASSGTGGNGYTF.

The chain joins TRBV27 to TRBJ2-7; 7 bases line up with TRBD1. This CDR3 region has 17 residues. V lost 10 bases, J lost 0 bases, and 18 bases stayed unmatched. Germline-derived CDR1 and CDR2 are MNHEY and SMNVEV (reference sequence). CDR3 coding DNA: TGTGCCACCCACCCCCGGGGACAGTCACCCCTCTCCTACGAGCAGTACTTC. Translation: CATHPRGQSPLSYEQYF.

This chain joins TRBV19 and TRBJ1-3; D gene ambiguous. V was clipped by 3 bases and J by 0 bases, with 15 bases between them. CDR3 length equals 17 residues. CDR1 and CDR2 (germline): LNHDA, SQIVND (reference sequence). The CDR3 region is CASSMGRKPDSGNTIYF. In DNA form, the CDR3 reads TGTGCCAGTAGTATGGGCAGGAAACCTGACTCTGGAAACACCATATATTTT.

CDR3 amino acids: CASRGGASNQPQHF. The CDR3 nucleotides are TGTGCCAGCAGAGGCGGGGCTAGCAATCAGCCCCAGCATTTT. The gene calls are TRBV6-6 and TRBJ1-5; tentative D call: TRBD1 (5 bases). With 6 bases removed from V and 0 bases from J, the gap between germline ends came to 9 bases. The germline CDR1 and CDR2 sequences are MNHNY and SVGAGI (reference sequence). This CDR3 is 14 amino acids long.

The CDR3 spells CASSIGGQTEAFF. Written as DNA, the CDR3 is TGTGCCAGCAGTATTGGCGGGCAGACTGAAGCTTTCTTT. The chain couples TRBV6-6 to TRBJ1-1; unclear D gene. The CDR3 contains 13 residues. The germline V and J ends were trimmed by 5 bases and 5 bases, with 12 bases remaining between them. The germline V gene encodes CDR1 MNHNY and CDR2 SVGAGI (reference sequence).

The gene calls are TRBV9 and TRBJ1-3, with 10 bases matching TRBD1. The CDR3 runs to 17 residues. V dropped 3 bases and J dropped 0; count of bases not matched to a gene: 6. The germline gives CDR1 SGDLS, CDR2 YYNGEE. The CDR3 nucleotides are TGTGCCAGCAGCGCCGGACAGGGGGTCTACTCTGGAAACACCATATATTTT. Amino acid sequence: CASSAGQGVYSGNTIYF.

V is TRBV4-2 and J is TRBJ2-5; 9 bases fit TRBD1. The J call is uncertain, as TRBJ2-7 better fits the DNA end. This CDR3 is built from 15 residues. Germline V lookup: CDR1 LGHNA, CDR2 YNFKEQ. The CDR3 bases are TGTGCCAGCAGCCAGGGGGGGACAGGGACCTACGAGCAGTACTTC. Translation: CASSQGGTGTYEQYF.

This clone was observed a handful of times. The J gene is TRBJ2-5, the V gene TRBV2; D possibly corresponds to TRBD2 (5 bases). Germline V CDR1 and CDR2: SNHLY, FYNNEI. The V end lost 6 bases, the J end lost 5 bases, and 10 bases lay between the germline ends. This CDR3 spans 12 amino acids. The CDR3 sequence: CASRRGLETQYF. Written as DNA, the CDR3 is TGTGCCAGCAGAAGAGGGTTGGAGACCCAGTACTTC.

This clone has a single count. The chain carries TRBV20-1 and TRBJ2-2; weak D call: TRBD2 (5 bases). V was clipped by 3 bases and J by 6 bases, with 5 bases between them. Germline lookup yields CDR1 DFQATT and CDR2 SNEGSKA (reference sequence). The CDR3 is 11 residues long. CDR3 DNA: TGCAGTGCTAGCGGGGCCGGGGAGCTGTTTTTT. Encoded protein: CSASGAGELFF.

The chain has TRBV28 and TRBJ1-2, with no clear D. The germline V gene has CDR1 MDHEN and CDR2 SYDVKM. Trimming removed 8 bases at V and 4 bases at J, with 11 bases between. The CDR3 totals 12 residues. CDR3 in DNA: TGTGCCAGCGTCGACACAACCTATGGCTACACCTTC. Its translation: CASVDTTYGYTF.

The V call is TRBV12-5, the J call TRBJ2-5; 7 bases are shared with TRBD1. The CDR3 spans 19 residues. Losses at the gene ends were 5 bases for V and 2 bases for J; bases not matched to a gene: 20. Germline V lookup: CDR1 LGHNT, CDR2 FRNRAP. CDR3 region: CASGHVLFRQGKMQETQYF. DNA for the CDR3: TGTGCTAGTGGTCACGTCCTCTTTCGACAGGGTAAAATGCAAGAGACCCAGTACTTC.

The chain couples TRBV19 to TRBJ2-2; 8 bases are shared with TRBD1. CDR1 LNHDA and CDR2 SQIVND come from the germline V gene (reference sequence). The CDR3 contains 15 residues. The junction had 6 bases not matched to a gene; V was cut back by 3 bases and J by 6 bases. CDR3 in amino acids: CASSITGGMAGELFF. The CDR3 DNA reads as TGTGCCAGTAGTATTACAGGGGGGATGGCCGGGGAGCTGTTTTTT.

The chain is built from TRBV19 and TRBJ1-6; the match to TRBD1 covers 8 bases. This CDR3 is built from 13 residues. J was trimmed by 10 bases and V by 9 bases; bases with no gene match: 8. Looked up from germline, CDR1 is LNHDA and CDR2 is SQIVND (reference sequence). The CDR3 coding sequence is TGTGCCAGCTCCGGGACAGGAGCCTCACCCCTCCACTTT. Protein product: CASSGTGASPLHF.

This rearrangement joins TRBV7-2 to TRBJ2-7, with 10 positions matching TRBD2. CDR1 and CDR2 (germline): SGHTA, FQGNSA. CDR3 length: 15 residues. V dropped 5 bases and J dropped 5; count of bases not matched to a gene: 9. CDR3 residues: CASSPERGGGNEQYF. The DNA of the CDR3 is TGTGCCAGCAGCCCGGAGCGGGGGGGCGGAAACGAGCAGTACTTC.

Only a few counts were recorded for this clone. The chain is built from TRBV7-2 and TRBJ2-2, with 7 bases aligning to TRBD2. Germline CDR1 and CDR2: SGHTA and FQGNSA. After removal of 3 bases from V and 4 bases from J, the junction contained 5 bases not matched to a gene. The CDR3 runs 15 residues. This CDR3 reads CASSFDGGFTGELFF. CDR3 coding DNA: TGTGCCAGCAGCTTTGACGGGGGGTTCACCGGGGAGCTGTTTTTT.

The chain uses TRBV30 and TRBJ2-5; TRBD2 matches 16 bases. Germline-derived CDR1 and CDR2 are GTSNPN and SVGIG (reference sequence). This CDR3 region has 16 residues. The ends lost 7 bases at V and 5 bases at J; junction bases unmatched: 10. CDR3 coding DNA: TGTGCCTTGCTCGGGACTAGCGGGGGGGCCTGGGAGACCCAGTACTTC. Its protein is CALLGTSGGAWETQYF.

This clone came up once. CDR3 DNA: TGCGCCAGCAGTACAGGGGGCGCCGTCTCTGGGGCCAACGTCCTGACTTTC. Amino acids: CASSTGGAVSGANVLTF. The V gene is TRBV5-1, the J gene TRBJ2-6, with TRBD1 identical over 9 bases. Germline CDR1 is SGHRS and CDR2 is YFSETQ. With V trimmed by 5 bases and J by 0 bases, 6 bases remained unmatched. CDR3 size: 17 residues. Looking up the rest from reference TRBV5-1 and TRBJ2-6 gives the full variable domain: KAGVTQTPRYLIKTRGQQVTLSCSPISGHRSVSWYQQTPGQGLQFLFEYFSETQRNKGNFPGRFSGRQFSNSRSEMNVSTLELGDSALYLCASSTGGAVSGANVLTFGAGSRLTVL.

The table lists this clone with a count of one. This chain uses TRBV2 with TRBJ2-2; D remains unclear. Germline CDR1 SNHLY, CDR2 FYNNEI. Trimming removed 4 bases at V and 1 base at J, with 7 bases between. The CDR3 has 14 residues. The DNA for the CDR3 is TGTGCCAGCAGTGTACACCTGAACACCGGGGAGCTGTTTTTT. Its translation: CASSVHLNTGELFF.

This clone was picked up a small number of times. V and J are TRBV19 and TRBJ1-4; no clear D. The V gene lost 11 bases and the J gene lost 0 bases, with 10 bases spanning the gap. CDR1 is LNHDA and CDR2 is SQIVND in the germline V gene (reference sequence). This CDR3 is 13 amino acids long. In DNA form, the CDR3 reads TGTGCCGCCGGGGTATCAACTAATGAAAAACTGTTTTTT. It is translated as CAAGVSTNEKLFF.

The chain recombines TRBV5-4 with TRBJ2-3, with TRBD2 identical over 11 bases. Germline V CDR1 and CDR2: SGHNT, YYREEE (reference sequence). J gave up 3 bases and V 0 bases, and 0 bases lay outside the gene matches. This CDR3 region has 15 residues. The CDR3: CASSLGTSGTDTQYF. For the CDR3, the DNA is TGTGCCAGCAGCTTGGGGACTAGCGGGACAGATACGCAGTATTTT.